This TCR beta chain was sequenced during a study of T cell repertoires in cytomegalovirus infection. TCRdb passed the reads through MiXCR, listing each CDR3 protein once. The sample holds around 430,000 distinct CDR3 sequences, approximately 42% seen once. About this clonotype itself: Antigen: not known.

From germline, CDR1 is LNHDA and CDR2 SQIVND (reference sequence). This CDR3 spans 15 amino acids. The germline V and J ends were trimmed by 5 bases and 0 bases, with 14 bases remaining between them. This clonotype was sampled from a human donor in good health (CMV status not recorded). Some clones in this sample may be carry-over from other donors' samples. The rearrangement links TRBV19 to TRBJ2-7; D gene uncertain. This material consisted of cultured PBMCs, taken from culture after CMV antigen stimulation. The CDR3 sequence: CASSYAPLSSYEQYF. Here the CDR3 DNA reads TGTGCCAGTAGTTACGCGCCTCTGAGCTCCTACGAGCAGTACTTC.